The 29 T cell receptor beta chains listed next were all sequenced from one sample in a study of shared clonotypes between healthy human individuals. Assay: immunoSEQ multiplex PCR; the TCRdb copy retains only in-frame clones and omits some. The table records about 100,000 clones, more than 65% of them present only once. The sample comprised memory CD8+ T cells sorted from blood. Subset specified: CD45RO+ cells pooled with CCR7-negative TemRA cells. These receptors originate from a woman in her thirties in good health.

This clone was counted a few times. The chain is built from TRBV6-6 and TRBJ2-7; D is perhaps TRBD2 (5 bases). The CDR3 totals 14 residues. In germline, CDR1 is MNHNY, CDR2 SVGAGI (reference sequence). Trimming left V 4 bases short and J 1 base short, with 11 bases between. CDR3 nucleotides: TGTGCCAGCAGTTTTGATAGCGAGTCCTACGAGCAGTACTTC. Protein: CASSFDSESYEQYF.

This clone was seen only a few times. This sequence joins TRBV5-1 and TRBJ2-5; D may be TRBD2 (5 bases). This CDR3 has 15 residues. CDR1 is SGHRS and CDR2 is YFSETQ in the germline V gene. Trimming removed 0 bases at V and 0 bases at J, with 9 bases between. CDR3 loop: CASSLAGNNQETQYF. For the CDR3, the DNA is TGCGCCAGCAGCTTGGCCGGGAATAACCAAGAGACCCAGTACTTC. The complete variable domain, with remaining parts taken from reference TRBV5-1 and TRBJ2-5, reads KAGVTQTPRYLIKTRGQQVTLSCSPISGHRSVSWYQQTPGQGLQFLFEYFSETQRNKGNFPGRFSGRQFSNSRSEMNVSTLELGDSALYLCASSLAGNNQETQYFGPGTRLLVL.

This clone has just a few counts. The chain joins TRBV29-1 to TRBJ1-2; D is uncertain. The CDR3 spans 15 residues. Trimming cost V 1 base and J 0 bases, with 12 bases left between them. The V gene's germline CDR1 is SQVTM and CDR2 ANQGSEA. The CDR3 is CSVEGPLSANYGYTF. The CDR3 DNA reads as TGCAGCGTTGAAGGTCCTCTCTCAGCTAACTATGGCTACACCTTC.

The chain combines TRBV6-5 with TRBJ1-2, with TRBD1 as a possible D gene (6 bases). There are 14 residues in the CDR3. V dropped 6 bases and J dropped 5 bases, with 16 bases sitting between them. Germline lookup yields CDR1 MNHEY and CDR2 SVGAGI. The CDR3 DNA reads TGTGCCAGCAGATTAACAGGGAGCGGTTATGGCTACACCTTC. Amino acids: CASRLTGSGYGYTF.

This chain joins TRBV4-1 and TRBJ2-7, with 13 bases aligning to TRBD2. The CDR3 loop spans 16 amino acids. J lost 3 bases, V lost 0 bases, and 2 bases had no gene match. Germline-derived CDR1 and CDR2 are MGHRA and YSYEKL. The CDR3 region has the DNA TGCGCCAGCAGCCAAGAGGGACTAGCGGGGTTCTACGAGCAGTACTTC. Translation: CASSQEGLAGFYEQYF.

This clone was found many times. The chain has TRBV29-1 and TRBJ2-7; 10 nucleotides agree with TRBD1. J lost 7 bases, V lost 4 bases, and 10 bases had no gene match. The CDR3 sequence is 14 residues long. CDR1 is SQVTM, CDR2 ANQGSEA, per germline. The DNA of the CDR3 is TGCAGCGTTGTAGCGTGGACAGGGGGAAATGAGCAGTACTTC. Protein sequence: CSVVAWTGGNEQYF.

The chain employs TRBV27 and TRBJ2-7; 13 nucleotides match TRBD2. This CDR3 is built from 15 residues. Germline V lookup: CDR1 MNHEY, CDR2 SMNVEV (reference sequence). V was clipped by 6 bases and J by 2 bases; unmatched bases: 4. This CDR3 reads CASRLAGGGTYEQYF. The CDR3 region has the DNA TGTGCCAGCAGACTAGCGGGAGGGGGCACCTACGAGCAGTACTTC.

This clone occurred many times. V gene TRBV9 combines with J gene TRBJ2-2, with D maybe TRBD2 (5 bases). The CDR3 runs 14 residues. V shed 4 bases and J shed 5 bases, with 12 bases lying between them. Germline-derived CDR1 and CDR2 are SGDLS and YYNGEE. CDR3 coding DNA: TGTGCCAGCAGCAAGGACTTACCGACCGGGGAGCTGTTTTTT. Amino acids: CASSKDLPTGELFF.

In this sample, this clone turned up once. This chain's CDR3 is CASSLHQDYGYTF. In DNA form, the CDR3 reads TGTGCCAGCAGCTTACATCAAGACTATGGCTACACCTTC. The gene calls are TRBV7-2 and TRBJ1-2; D is unclear. The CDR3 consists of 13 residues. Trimming took off 2 bases at V and 3 bases at J, with 7 bases between the two ends. Germline V CDR1 and CDR2: SGHTA, FQGNSA.

At least ten counts were recorded for this clone. The rearrangement joins TRBV29-1 to TRBJ2-7, with 8 bases matching TRBD2. V trimming: 0 bases; J trimming: 5 bases; junction bases outside the gene matches: 12. Germline lookup yields CDR1 SQVTM and CDR2 ANQGSEA. The CDR3 has 16 residues. The CDR3 spells CSVEDLGRAGSNEQYF. DNA of the CDR3: TGCAGCGTTGAAGATCTCGGGAGGGCCGGGTCTAACGAGCAGTACTTC.

This chain joins TRBV11-1 and TRBJ2-7; D is perhaps TRBD1 or TRBD2 (5 bases each). The CDR3 runs 16 residues. CDR1 SGHAT and CDR2 FQDESV come from the germline V gene (reference sequence). Trimming cost V 3 bases and J 0 bases, with 15 bases left between them. CDR3 amino acids: CASSFMWDDNSYEQYF. CDR3 nucleotides: TGTGCCAGCAGCTTTATGTGGGACGACAACTCCTACGAGCAGTACTTC.

This chain connects TRBV25-1 to TRBJ1-5; D is perhaps TRBD1 (6 bases). V was pared by 3 bases and J by 0 bases, with 12 bases between. The CDR3 loop spans 16 amino acids. CDR1 and CDR2 from the germline V gene are MGHDK and SYGVNS. CDR3 loop: CASSEGGAYSNQPQHF. The CDR3 DNA sequence: TGTGCCAGCAGTGAGGGGGGCGCATATAGCAATCAGCCCCAGCATTTT.

V is TRBV2 and J is TRBJ2-7, with 8 bases aligning to TRBD2. The CDR3 has 15 residues. J lost 1 base, V lost 2 bases, and 4 bases had no gene match. Looked up from germline, CDR1 is SNHLY and CDR2 is FYNNEI. The CDR3 DNA sequence: TGTGCCAGCAGTGAAAAATCGGGAGGGTCCTACGAGCAGTACTTC. It translates to CASSEKSGGSYEQYF.

This clone was seen repeatedly, ten times or more. V gene TRBV4-2 combines with J gene TRBJ2-2; 13 nucleotides match TRBD2. J lost 1 base, V lost 4 bases, and 6 bases had no gene match. CDR3 length: 18 residues. The germline V gene has CDR1 LGHNA and CDR2 YNFKEQ. CDR3 DNA sequence: TGTGCCAGCAGCCCCCGGACTAGCGGGAGCGAGAACACCGGGGAGCTGTTTTTT. It encodes CASSPRTSGSENTGELFF.

This clone showed up just a few times. V usage is TRBV27 and J usage is TRBJ1-2; a possible D gene is TRBD1 (6 bases). The CDR3 has 15 amino acids. V gave up 5 bases and J gave up 7 bases, with 20 bases separating them. In germline, CDR1 is MNHEY, CDR2 SMNVEV (reference sequence). The CDR3 reads CASSPTQGSFFGYTF. The CDR3 region has the DNA TGTGCCAGCAGTCCTACACAGGGTTCGTTCTTTGGCTACACCTTC.

The rearrangement links TRBV5-1 to TRBJ2-5; TRBD1 is a possible D gene (7 bases). The ends were cut back, 4 bases at V and 2 bases at J, with 12 bases in the middle. This CDR3 has 14 residues. CDR1 SGHRS and CDR2 YFSETQ come from the germline V gene. The CDR3 here is CASSGGTEQETQYF. The CDR3 DNA reads TGCGCCAGCAGCGGAGGGACAGAACAAGAGACCCAGTACTTC.

This sequence joins TRBV9 and TRBJ2-1; D assignment may be TRBD1 or TRBD2 (5 bases each). CDR1 SGDLS and CDR2 YYNGEE come from the germline V gene. V was shortened by 4 bases and J by 9 bases, with 8 bases between the two germline ends. The CDR3 has 11 residues. The CDR3: CASSLGAEQFF. The CDR3 DNA reads TGTGCCAGCAGCCTCGGGGCTGAGCAGTTCTTC. Full variable domain (rest looked up from reference TRBV9 and TRBJ2-1): DSGVTQTPKHLITATGQRVTLRCSPRSGDLSVYWYQQSLDQGLQFLIQYYNGEERAKGNILERFSAQQFPDLHSELNLSSLELGDSALYFCASSLGAEQFFGPGTRLTVL.

Ten or more counts support this clone. The rearrangement links TRBV25-1 to TRBJ2-1, with TRBD2 identical over 7 bases. V gave up 1 base and J gave up 5 bases; unmatched junction bases: 11. The CDR3 runs to 17 residues. The germline V gene has CDR1 MGHDK and CDR2 SYGVNS. The CDR3 is CASSESREGGRDNEQFF. The CDR3 DNA reads TGTGCCAGCAGTGAATCGCGTGAGGGAGGGCGGGACAATGAGCAGTTCTTC.

This clone was recorded at least ten times. Written as DNA, the CDR3 is TGTGCCAGCAGTGAAGTCCCAGGGGCTATCACAGATACGCAGTATTTT. Protein product: CASSEVPGAITDTQYF. J is TRBJ2-3 and V is TRBV6-1; a possible D gene is TRBD1 (6 bases). Trimming pared 1 base from V and 2 bases from J, leaving 13 bases between. CDR3 length equals 16 residues. The germline gives CDR1 MNHNS, CDR2 SASEGT.

V gene TRBV19 combines with J gene TRBJ2-4; possible D gene TRBD1, 5 bases. Germline V gene data show CDR1 as LNHDA and CDR2 as SQIVND (reference sequence). V lost 9 bases and J lost 10, with 19 bases in between. The CDR3 loop spans 13 amino acids. The CDR3 spells CASQGLGVGIQYF. Written as DNA, the CDR3 is TGTGCCAGCCAAGGTCTAGGGGTTGGGATTCAGTACTTC.

This rearrangement joins TRBV5-6 to TRBJ1-1; no clear D. The length of the CDR3 is 12 residues. V gave up 3 bases and J gave up 11 bases, with 14 bases separating them. Per the germline V gene, CDR1 is SGHDT and CDR2 is YYEEEE. The CDR3 nucleotides read TGTGCCAGCAGCTCCGCAGATCTTAAGGCTTTCTTT. Its protein is CASSSADLKAFF.

The gene calls are TRBV7-2 and TRBJ2-1; 13 bases are shared with TRBD2. Trimming cost V 5 bases and J 4 bases; bases outside gene matches: 8. Per germline, CDR1 SGHTA and CDR2 FQGNSA. The CDR3 covers 17 residues. The CDR3, as DNA: TGTGCCAGCAGCGGCCGTGGGACTAGCGGGGAGTACAATGAGCAGTTCTTC. Translated: CASSGRGTSGEYNEQFF.

The CDR3 sequence is CASSYLAGVRFF. The CDR3 DNA is TGTGCCAGCAGTTATCTAGCGGGAGTCCGGTTCTTC. The rearrangement joins TRBV6-6 to TRBJ2-1, with TRBD2 matching over 10 bases. J lost 15 bases, V lost 3 bases, and 5 bases had no gene match. The germline V gene encodes CDR1 MNHNY and CDR2 SVGAGI (reference sequence). CDR3 length equals 12 residues.

This clone appeared a few times. This chain uses TRBV28 with TRBJ2-2, with 11 bases lining up with TRBD2. The CDR3 is 17 residues long. Germline CDR1 reads MDHEN; CDR2 reads SYDVKM. The ends lost 0 bases at V and 6 bases at J; junction bases unmatched: 6. CDR3 residues: CASSLWRLAGGPGELFF. CDR3 DNA sequence: TGTGCCAGCAGTTTATGGCGTCTAGCGGGAGGTCCCGGGGAGCTGTTTTTT.

This clone was counted many times. This sample includes further DNA sequences coding for the same CDR3. This chain links TRBV9 with TRBJ2-2, with a possible D match to TRBD2 (6 bases). This CDR3 has 13 residues. The V end was cut by 4 bases, the J end by 5 bases, with 9 bases between. Germline loops: CDR1 SGDLS, CDR2 YYNGEE. CDR3 amino acids: CASSFGGTGELFF. The CDR3 region has the DNA TGTGCCAGCAGCTTCGGGGGAACCGGGGAGCTGTTTTTT. The full variable domain, in which reference TRBV9 and TRBJ2-2 provide the parts outside the CDR3, is DSGVTQTPKHLITATGQRVTLRCSPRSGDLSVYWYQQSLDQGLQFLIQYYNGEERAKGNILERFSAQQFPDLHSELNLSSLELGDSALYFCASSFGGTGELFFGEGSRLTVL.

The chain has TRBV13 and TRBJ2-1; D ambiguous. V shed 2 bases and J shed 7 bases, with 6 bases lying between them. Germline loops: CDR1 PRHDT, CDR2 FYEKMQ (reference sequence). The CDR3 runs to 12 residues. The CDR3 region has the DNA TGTGCCAGCAGCTTATTGGGGAATGAGCAGTTCTTC. This gives the protein CASSLLGNEQFF.

This clone was detected ten times or more. The chain links TRBV6-4 to TRBJ2-1; 8 bases are shared with TRBD2. The germline CDR1 and CDR2 sequences are MRHNA and SNTAGT. This CDR3 spans 15 amino acids. The V gene end was trimmed by 0 bases and the J gene end by 9 bases; junction bases not matched to a gene: 7. The CDR3 sequence is CASSDSSLAGSEQFF. The CDR3 DNA reads TGTGCCAGCAGTGACTCGAGCCTAGCGGGTAGTGAGCAGTTCTTC.

A few counts support this clone. The rearrangement uses TRBV29-1 and TRBJ2-5; D may match TRBD1 or TRBD2 (6 bases each). The J call is in doubt because the DNA end fits TRBJ2-7 better. CDR1 SQVTM and CDR2 ANQGSEA come from the germline V gene. The CDR3 has 13 amino acids. CDR3 nucleotides: TGCAGCGGTGGTGGGGGGCGGAACTACGAGCAGTACTTC. Translating it yields CSGGGGRNYEQYF.

This chain connects TRBV7-8 to TRBJ2-7, with D possibly TRBD1 on 6 matching bases. Germline lookup yields CDR1 SGHVS and CDR2 FQNEAQ. The CDR3 consists of 14 residues. The V gene lost 7 bases and the J gene lost 4 bases, with 17 bases spanning the gap. For the CDR3, the DNA is TGTGCCAGCATCAGTATTCAAGGGGGTTACGAGCAGTACTTC. Protein sequence: CASISIQGGYEQYF.